This T cell receptor (beta chain) was identified during a study of blood T cell repertoires in COVID-19. Measured with immunoSEQ multiplex PCR; TCRdb has only the in-frame clones, and not every one. Of about 77,000 clones listed, 80% were seen once; the top ten hold less than 6%. Unmatched junction bases numbered 9, after V lost 4 bases and J lost 5 bases. CDR1 and CDR2 (germline): SGHRS, YFSETQ. The CDR3 is made up of 16 amino acids. This clone was observed a few times. The specimen was peripheral blood. The sequence came from a woman in her sixties or seventies with acute or convalescent COVID-19. This chain connects TRBV5-1 to TRBJ2-1, with 10 bases lining up with TRBD1. DNA for the CDR3: TGCGCCAGCAGCATACTCGGGACAGGGGAGGACAATGAGCAGTTCTTC. Protein sequence: CASSILGTGEDNEQFF.